These 5 T cell receptor beta chains were all obtained from the same sample, sequenced in a study of T cells after yellow fever vaccination. MiXCR, applied by TCRdb to the 5' RACE reads, yields one record per CDR3 protein. This table has hundreds of thousands of distinct CDR3 sequences, roughly 21% appearing once. The input for sequencing was PBMCs, taken 15 days after the yellow fever booster vaccination. These receptors all stem from a man aged 25-45 years who received the YFV17D yellow fever vaccine.

Only a few counts were recorded for this clonotype. CDR3 bases: TGTGCCAGCAGCTTAAAGGACCCTGGCCATGAGCAGTTCTTC. It translates to CASSLKDPGHEQFF. This sequence joins TRBV7-8 and TRBJ2-1; the D is unclear. With 2 bases removed from V and 8 bases from J, the gap between germline ends came to 13 bases. CDR3 length: 14 residues. Germline V gives CDR1 SGHVS, CDR2 FQNEAQ.

This clonotype has just a few counts. The chain links TRBV12-3 or TRBV12-4 to TRBJ2-1, with TRBD2 matching over 9 bases. The CDR3 is 14 residues long. Trimming at V came to 3 bases and at J to 9 bases, leaving 6 bases not matched to a gene. The CDR3 DNA reads as TGTGCCAGCAGTTTTGGGACTAGCTACGGTGAGCAGTTCTTC. Its translation: CASSFGTSYGEQFF.

The genes are TRBV28 and TRBJ1-1; D remains unclear. This CDR3 has 14 residues. Germline assignment: CDR1 MDHEN and CDR2 SYDVKM. Trimming took 2 bases from V and 4 from J, leaving 11 bases between them. The CDR3 DNA reads TGTGCCAGCAGTTTACCCGGAGGAGCCACTGAAGCTTTCTTT. Amino acid sequence: CASSLPGGATEAFF.

This rearrangement joins TRBV7-2 to TRBJ2-7, with 7 bases that match TRBD1. Germline-derived CDR1 and CDR2 are SGHTA and FQGNSA. There are 15 residues in the CDR3. V was pared by 1 base and J by 6 bases, with 9 bases of the junction left unmatched. CDR3 region: CASSLGADRAIEQYF. The CDR3 DNA reads TGTGCCAGCAGCTTAGGTGCAGACAGGGCGATCGAGCAGTACTTC.

The V gene is TRBV9, the J gene TRBJ2-5; 7 bases are a match to TRBD2. This CDR3 region has 15 residues. Germline CDR1 is SGDLS and CDR2 is YYNGEE. V dropped 0 bases and J dropped 2; count of bases not matched to a gene: 4. CDR3 in amino acids: CASSVGWGGQETQYF. Here the CDR3 DNA reads TGTGCCAGCAGCGTAGGTTGGGGGGGTCAAGAGACCCAGTACTTC. Supplemented by reference TRBV9 and TRBJ2-5, the full variable domain reads DSGVTQTPKHLITATGQRVTLRCSPRSGDLSVYWYQQSLDQGLQFLIQYYNGEERAKGNILERFSAQQFPDLHSELNLSSLELGDSALYFCASSVGWGGQETQYFGPGTRLLVL.